This entry lists 24 T cell receptor beta chains sequenced from one sample in a study of T cell responses to AZD1222 COVID-19 vaccine. Generated by immunoSEQ multiplex PCR, the TCRdb table keeps only in-frame clones and is missing some. This table has about 200,000 clones, 93% appearing once. The sequencing used peripheral blood, collected on day 0 of MenACWY control vaccination. The source of these receptors is an adult in good health.

CDR3 coding DNA: TGTGCCAGCAGGTTTCTCGGAAACACCATATATTTT. It is translated as CASRFLGNTIYF. The V call is TRBV12-3 or TRBV12-4, the J call TRBJ1-3; no firm D call. With 6 bases removed from V and 4 bases from J, the gap between germline ends came to 7 bases. The CDR3 is made up of 12 amino acids.

The rearrangement joins TRBV6-1 to TRBJ1-1; TRBD1 aligns across 7 bases. V lost 3 bases and J lost 4; bases outside the gene matches: 5. The CDR3 is 14 residues long. Germline V gives CDR1 MNHNS, CDR2 SASEGT. DNA for the CDR3: TGTGCCAGCAGTGAGACAGGGATCGGCACTGAAGCTTTCTTT. As protein: CASSETGIGTEAFF.

This chain uses TRBV7-6 with TRBJ2-3; 10 bases fit TRBD2. The V and J ends lost 5 bases and 3 bases, in that order; junction bases with no gene match: 8. Germline loops: CDR1 SGHVS, CDR2 FNYEAQ. This CDR3 is built from 16 residues. CDR3 coding DNA: TGTGCCAGCAGCGCGTTAGCGGGGGGATCTACAGATACGCAGTATTTT. This sequence encodes CASSALAGGSTDTQYF.

V usage is TRBV6-5 and J usage is TRBJ1-2; TRBD1 matches 12 bases. Per the germline V gene, CDR1 is MNHEY and CDR2 is SVGAGI. The V segment lost 7 bases and the J segment 8 bases; nucleotides outside the gene matches: 11. This CDR3 has 15 amino acids. As DNA, the CDR3 is TGTGCCAGCAACCGCCGGGACAGGGGGCCGGGAGGCTACACCTTC. This encodes CASNRRDRGPGGYTF.

This rearrangement joins TRBV29-1 to TRBJ1-2; unclear D gene. The length of the CDR3 is 12 residues. V was shortened by 0 bases and J by 6 bases, with 8 bases between the two germline ends. The germline V gene encodes CDR1 SQVTM and CDR2 ANQGSEA. CDR3 bases: TGCAGCGTTGAAGATCGGGGAGATGGCTACACCTTC. Amino acids: CSVEDRGDGYTF. Filled out from reference TRBV29-1 and TRBJ1-2, the complete variable domain reads SAVISQKPSRDICQRGTSLTIQCQVDSQVTMMFWYRQQPGQSLTLIATANQGSEATYESGFVIDKFPISRPNLTFSTLTVSNMSPEDSSIYLCSVEDRGDGYTFGSGTRLTVV.

The chain has TRBV27 and TRBJ1-5, with a possible D match to TRBD1 (6 bases). V lost 7 bases to trimming and J lost 2 bases, with 27 bases between them. The CDR3 loop spans 19 amino acids. The germline CDR1 and CDR2 sequences are MNHEY and SMNVEV (reference sequence). CDR3 sequence (DNA): TGTGCCAGCACCTCGGGGGCAGATTTGGGTCCGAGGGGCAATCAGCCCCAGCATTTT. Translating gives CASTSGADLGPRGNQPQHF.

This chain connects TRBV5-1 to TRBJ1-1; 8 positions match TRBD1. CDR3 size: 15 residues. V shed 0 bases and J 8 bases; nucleotides not matched to a gene: 9. Germline loops: CDR1 SGHRS, CDR2 YFSETQ. CDR3 residues: CASSLAFGQGMEAFF. Here the CDR3 DNA reads TGCGCCAGCAGCTTGGCATTCGGACAGGGCATGGAAGCTTTCTTT.

Only one count was recorded for this clone. J is TRBJ2-1 and V is TRBV19; D may be TRBD2 (6 bases). From germline, CDR1 is LNHDA and CDR2 SQIVND (reference sequence). The CDR3 is made up of 16 amino acids. Trimming pared 4 bases from V and 7 bases from J, leaving 20 bases between. CDR3 protein: CASSTPGLPPSNEQFF. The CDR3 bases are TGTGCCAGTAGTACTCCGGGACTCCCTCCCTCAAATGAGCAGTTCTTC. The full variable domain, in which reference TRBV19 and TRBJ2-1 provide the parts outside the CDR3, is DGGITQSPKYLFRKEGQNVTLSCEQNLNHDAMYWYRQDPGQGLRLIYYSQIVNDFQKGDIAEGYSVSREKKESFPLTVTSAQKNPTAFYLCASSTPGLPPSNEQFFGPGTRLTVL.

V is TRBV6-4 and J is TRBJ2-1; D perhaps matches TRBD1 (7 bases). Germline V gene sequence: CDR1 MRHNA, CDR2 SNTAGT. The CDR3 spans 13 residues. Trimming pared 6 bases from V and 8 bases from J, leaving 14 bases between. The chain's CDR3 is CASSQQGGYEQFF. For the CDR3, the DNA is TGTGCCAGCAGCCAGCAGGGGGGCTATGAGCAGTTCTTC.

This clone appeared a single time. This sequence joins TRBV6-5 and TRBJ1-2; weak D call: TRBD1 (6 bases). Germline V gives CDR1 MNHEY, CDR2 SVGAGI. V was cut by 0 bases and J by 4 bases, with 9 bases left in between. CDR3 length: 14 amino acids. The CDR3 DNA follows: TGTGCCAGCAGTTACTCGTCAGGGGCCTATGGCTACACCTTC. Its protein is CASSYSSGAYGYTF.

This clone appeared a few times. The V and J genes are TRBV5-4 and TRBJ2-4, with a weak D call TRBD1 (5 bases). The germline gives CDR1 SGHNT, CDR2 YYREEE (reference sequence). This CDR3 has 13 residues. Trimming removed 1 base at V and 4 bases at J, with 6 bases between. In DNA form, the CDR3 reads TGTGCCAGCAGCTTGAGACAGAAAAACATTCAGTACTTC. Protein sequence: CASSLRQKNIQYF.

A note on this clone: A read error may account for a junction end that differs from germline. Other DNA sequences in the same sample also yield this CDR3. The rearrangement joins TRBV7-2 to TRBJ2-4; D tentatively reads TRBD1 or TRBD2 (5 bases each). This CDR3 is 17 amino acids long. Germline V gene lookup returns CDR1 SGHTA and CDR2 FQGNSA. DNA of the CDR3: TGTGCCAGCAGTTTAGACGGTCCATGGGGGGCCAAAAACATTCAGTACTTC. Its protein product is CASSLDGPWGAKNIQYF.

The chain is built from TRBV4-3 and TRBJ1-5; maybe TRBD1 (6 bases). Germline V gene data show CDR1 as LGHNA and CDR2 as YSLEER. Trimming cost V 0 bases and J 0 bases, with 12 bases left between them. This CDR3 region has 17 residues. The CDR3 loop is CASSQDMGRGSNQPQHF. The CDR3 nucleotides read TGCGCCAGCAGCCAAGATATGGGCAGGGGTAGCAATCAGCCCCAGCATTTT.

The J gene is TRBJ1-4, the V gene TRBV19; D is perhaps TRBD1 (5 bases). The germline V gene has CDR1 LNHDA and CDR2 SQIVND (reference sequence). V was pared by 10 bases and J by 7 bases, with 16 bases between. The CDR3 is made up of 13 amino acids. The CDR3 sequence: CATSPAGSEKLFF. The CDR3 DNA reads as TGTGCCACCTCTCCGGCAGGGAGTGAAAAACTGTTTTTT.

The chain uses TRBV3-1 (or the pseudogene TRBV3-2) and TRBJ1-2; D remains ambiguous. V lost 0 bases and J lost 8, with 13 bases in between. The CDR3 is 14 residues long. Germline V CDR1 and CDR2: LGHDT, YNNKEL (reference sequence). The CDR3 DNA reads as TGTGCCAGCAGCCAAGACACAGTCCGAGGGGGCTACACCTTC. Translated, it gives CASSQDTVRGGYTF.

The rearrangement links TRBV5-1 to TRBJ1-2, with 10 nucleotides matching TRBD1. The length of the CDR3 is 16 residues. Per germline, CDR1 SGHRS and CDR2 YFSETQ. V trimming: 0 bases; J trimming: 4 bases; junction bases outside the gene matches: 6. The CDR3 DNA reads as TGCGCCAGCAGCTTGGGGACAGGGGGTCAGATCTATGGCTACACCTTC. Amino acids: CASSLGTGGQIYGYTF.

DNA for the CDR3: TGCGCCAGCCGCGAACAGGACAGCTATAATTCACCCCTCCACTTT. The encoded protein is CASREQDSYNSPLHF. This chain uses TRBV10-2 with TRBJ1-6, with TRBD1 as a possible D gene (6 bases). CDR1 is WSHSY and CDR2 is SAAADI in the germline V gene. V lost 8 bases and J 3 bases, leaving 14 bases between the germline ends. The CDR3 covers 15 residues.

CDR3 nucleotides: TGCGCCAGCAGCCCGGGTTTAGGCCCTTACAATGAGCAGTTCTTC. This encodes CASSPGLGPYNEQFF. The J gene is TRBJ2-1, the V gene TRBV5-1; no clear D. Germline V CDR1 and CDR2: SGHRS, YFSETQ. The V end was cut by 4 bases, the J end by 4 bases, with 15 bases between. The CDR3 contains 15 residues.

The rearrangement links TRBV7-2 to TRBJ1-1; D is uncertain. The CDR3 loop spans 15 amino acids. V lost 2 bases and J lost 1, with 11 bases in between. Germline CDR1 reads SGHTA; CDR2 reads FQGNSA. This chain's CDR3 is CASSLSWEPNTEAFF. In DNA form, the CDR3 reads TGTGCCAGCAGCTTAAGTTGGGAACCGAACACTGAAGCTTTCTTT.

The chain carries TRBV27 and TRBJ1-6; TRBD1 might be the D (6 bases). CDR3 length equals 14 residues. Germline V gene sequence: CDR1 MNHEY, CDR2 SMNVEV (reference sequence). V was cut by 7 bases and J by 11 bases, with 18 bases left in between. CDR3 residues: CASTEGGGGPPLHF. CDR3 nucleotides: TGTGCCAGCACTGAAGGGGGAGGTGGGCCACCCCTCCACTTT.

The V and J genes are TRBV18 and TRBJ2-5, with D possibly TRBD2 on 7 matching bases. The CDR3 spans 14 residues. Trimming stripped 6 bases from V and 5 bases from J, with 16 bases between. The V gene's germline CDR1 is KGHSH and CDR2 LQKENI. In DNA, the CDR3 is TGTGCCAGCTCCCAGGGCGGGGGCGGCGAGACCCAGTACTTC. Protein product: CASSQGGGGETQYF.

The count of this clone is one. The CDR3 loop is CASRAELYF. For the CDR3, the DNA is TGTGCCAGCAGGGCAGAGTTGTACTTC. V is TRBV11-2 and J is TRBJ2-7, with D unclear. Germline CDR1 SGHAT, CDR2 FQNNGV. The CDR3 runs to 9 residues. Deletions cut 6 bases from V and 12 bases from J, with 9 bases between.

The chain couples TRBV24-1 to TRBJ2-3; D unresolved. Per the germline V gene, CDR1 is KGHDR and CDR2 is SFDVKD. Trimming took 3 bases from V and 4 from J, leaving 10 bases between them. This CDR3 has 14 residues. Written as DNA, the CDR3 is TGTGCCACCAGTGATACGACCCGGGCAGATACGCAGTATTTT. Its protein is CATSDTTRADTQYF.

This CDR3 is CASSLSDSYTEAFF. In DNA form, the CDR3 reads TGTGCCAGCAGCTTATCGGACAGTTACACTGAAGCTTTCTTT. The V call is TRBV11-2, the J call TRBJ1-1, with D perhaps matching TRBD1 (6 bases). The CDR3 sequence is 14 residues long. In germline, CDR1 is SGHAT, CDR2 FQNNGV. Trimming removed 2 bases from V and 3 bases from J, with 10 bases in between.